The T cell receptor beta chain described here comes from a study of Ad26.COV2.S vaccination and SARS-CoV-2 variants. Whole-study findings and limits: Relative to placebo recipients, vaccine recipients exhibited elevated spike-specific TCR breadth.

About this clone itself: Its target is unknown.

Specified treatment: approximately 18 received Ad26.COV2.S at low or high dose, single or two shots; several received placebo; per-sample allocation not given. Material that was analyzed had been drawn on day 63 after the first vaccine or placebo injection. Sequencing used immunoSEQ multiplex PCR; TCRdb keeps in-frame clones, though not all of them. The sample has around 400,000 clones, about nine tenths seen once. The source of this sequence is a person aged 18-60 years who received the Ad26.COV2.S COVID-19 vaccine or a placebo. Here the sequenced sample was peripheral blood, taken in a trial of Ad26.COV2.S vaccine versus placebo.

The CDR3 protein is CASSLMGFAASDTQYF. DNA for the CDR3: TGTGCCAGCAGTTTAATGGGCTTCGCAGCCTCAGATACGCAGTATTTT. The chain couples TRBV28 to TRBJ2-3, with D unclear. Germline loops: CDR1 MDHEN, CDR2 SYDVKM. The V end was cut by 2 bases, the J end by 4 bases, with 16 bases between. The CDR3 length is 16 residues.